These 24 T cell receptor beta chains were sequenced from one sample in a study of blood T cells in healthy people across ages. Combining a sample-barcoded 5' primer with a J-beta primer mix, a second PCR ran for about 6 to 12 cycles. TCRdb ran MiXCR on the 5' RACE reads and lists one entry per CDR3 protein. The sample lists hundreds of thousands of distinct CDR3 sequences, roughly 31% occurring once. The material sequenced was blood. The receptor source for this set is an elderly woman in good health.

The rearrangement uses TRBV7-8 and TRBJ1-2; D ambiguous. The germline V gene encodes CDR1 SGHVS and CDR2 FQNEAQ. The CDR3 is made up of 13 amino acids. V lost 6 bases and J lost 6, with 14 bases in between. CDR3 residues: CASRRTAGNGYTF. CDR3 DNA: TGTGCCAGCAGACGGACGGCGGGGAATGGCTACACCTTC.

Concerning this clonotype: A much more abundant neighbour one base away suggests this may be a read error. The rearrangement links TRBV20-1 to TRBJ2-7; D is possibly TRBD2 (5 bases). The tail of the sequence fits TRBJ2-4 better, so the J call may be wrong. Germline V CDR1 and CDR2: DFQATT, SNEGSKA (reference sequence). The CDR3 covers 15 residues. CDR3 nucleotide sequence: TGCAGTGCACCGACCTTGATCTCGGGGAAAAACATTCAGTACTTC. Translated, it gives CSAPTLISGKNIQYF.

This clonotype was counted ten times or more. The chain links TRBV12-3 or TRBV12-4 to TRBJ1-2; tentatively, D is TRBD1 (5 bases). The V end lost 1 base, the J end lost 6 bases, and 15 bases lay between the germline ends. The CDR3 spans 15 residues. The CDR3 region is CASSLVGRAGDGYTF. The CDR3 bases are TGTGCCAGCAGTTTAGTTGGCAGGGCGGGGGATGGCTACACCTTC.

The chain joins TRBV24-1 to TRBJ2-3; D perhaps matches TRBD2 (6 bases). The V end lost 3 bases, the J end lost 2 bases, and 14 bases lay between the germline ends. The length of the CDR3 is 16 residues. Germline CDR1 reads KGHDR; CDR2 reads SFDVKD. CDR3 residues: CATSDHRDSTTDTQYF. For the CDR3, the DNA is TGTGCCACCAGTGATCACCGGGACTCAACCACAGATACGCAGTATTTT.

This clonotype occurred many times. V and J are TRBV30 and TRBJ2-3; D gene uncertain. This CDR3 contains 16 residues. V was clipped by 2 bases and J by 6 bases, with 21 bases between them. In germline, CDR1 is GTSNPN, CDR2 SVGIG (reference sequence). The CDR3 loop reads CAWSPLDFNGLDTQYF. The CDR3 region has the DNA TGTGCCTGGAGTCCGCTAGATTTTAACGGTCTGGATACGCAGTATTTT.

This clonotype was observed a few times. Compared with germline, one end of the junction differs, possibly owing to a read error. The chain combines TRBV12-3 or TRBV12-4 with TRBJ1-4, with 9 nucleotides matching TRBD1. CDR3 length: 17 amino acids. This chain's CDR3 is CASSLAITGGLWEKRFF. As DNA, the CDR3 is TGTGCCAGCAGTTTAGCCATAACAGGGGGCCTTTGGGAAAAACGGTTTTTT.

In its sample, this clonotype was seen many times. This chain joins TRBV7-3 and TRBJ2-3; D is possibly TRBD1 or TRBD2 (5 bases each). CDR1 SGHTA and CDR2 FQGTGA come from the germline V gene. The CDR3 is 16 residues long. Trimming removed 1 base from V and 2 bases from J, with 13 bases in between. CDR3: CASSLKGTGNTDTQYF. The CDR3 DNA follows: TGTGCCAGCAGCTTAAAAGGGACCGGTAACACAGATACGCAGTATTTT.

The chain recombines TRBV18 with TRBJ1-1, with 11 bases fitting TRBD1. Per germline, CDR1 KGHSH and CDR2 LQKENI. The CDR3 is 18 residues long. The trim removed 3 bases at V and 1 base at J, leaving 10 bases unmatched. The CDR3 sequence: CASSPQRTGGGKNTEAFF. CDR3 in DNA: TGTGCCAGCTCACCTCAAAGGACAGGGGGCGGAAAGAACACTGAAGCTTTCTTT.

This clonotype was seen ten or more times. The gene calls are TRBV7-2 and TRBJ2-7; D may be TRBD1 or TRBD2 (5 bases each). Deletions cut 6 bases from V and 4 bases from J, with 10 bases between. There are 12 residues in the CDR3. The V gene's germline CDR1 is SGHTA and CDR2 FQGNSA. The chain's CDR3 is CASSLWGYEQYF. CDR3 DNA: TGTGCCAGCAGTTTGTGGGGGTACGAGCAGTACTTC.

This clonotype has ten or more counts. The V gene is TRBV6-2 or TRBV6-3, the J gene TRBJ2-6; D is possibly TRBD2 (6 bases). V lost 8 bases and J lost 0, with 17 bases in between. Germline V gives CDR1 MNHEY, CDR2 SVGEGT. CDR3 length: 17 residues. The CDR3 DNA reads TGTGCCAGCGATTCTCGTAACGGGGGCTCTGGGGCCAACGTCCTGACTTTC. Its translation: CASDSRNGGSGANVLTF.

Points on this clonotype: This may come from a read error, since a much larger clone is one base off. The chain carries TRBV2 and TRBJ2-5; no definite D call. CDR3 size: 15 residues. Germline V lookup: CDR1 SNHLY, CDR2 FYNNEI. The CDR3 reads CASTNGPLPQESQYF. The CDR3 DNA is TGTGCCAGCACCAACGGACCGCTCCCCCAAGAGTCCCAGTACTTC.

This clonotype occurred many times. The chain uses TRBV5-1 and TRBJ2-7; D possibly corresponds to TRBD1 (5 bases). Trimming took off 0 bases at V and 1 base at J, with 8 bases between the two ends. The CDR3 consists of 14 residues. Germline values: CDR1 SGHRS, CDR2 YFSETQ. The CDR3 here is CASSLAQGSYEQYF. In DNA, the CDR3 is TGCGCCAGCAGCTTGGCCCAGGGATCCTACGAGCAGTACTTC.

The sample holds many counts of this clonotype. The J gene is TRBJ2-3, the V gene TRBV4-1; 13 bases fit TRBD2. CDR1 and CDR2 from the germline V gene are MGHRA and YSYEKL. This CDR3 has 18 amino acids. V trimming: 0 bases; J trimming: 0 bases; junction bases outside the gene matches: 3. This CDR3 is CASSQETSGGTSTDTQYF. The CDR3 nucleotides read TGCGCCAGCAGCCAAGAGACTAGCGGGGGGACTAGCACAGATACGCAGTATTTT.

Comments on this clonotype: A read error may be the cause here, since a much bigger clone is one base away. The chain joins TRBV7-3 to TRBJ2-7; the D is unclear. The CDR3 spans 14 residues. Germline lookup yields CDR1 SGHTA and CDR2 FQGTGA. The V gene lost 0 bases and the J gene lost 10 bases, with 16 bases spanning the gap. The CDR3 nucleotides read TGTGCCAGCAGCTTAACGAGCGAACGAGAGATCCAGTACTTC. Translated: CASSLTSEREIQYF.

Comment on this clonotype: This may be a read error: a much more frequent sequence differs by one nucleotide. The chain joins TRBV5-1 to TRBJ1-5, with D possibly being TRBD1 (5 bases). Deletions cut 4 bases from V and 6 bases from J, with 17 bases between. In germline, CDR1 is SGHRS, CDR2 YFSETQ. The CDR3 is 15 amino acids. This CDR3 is CASSPEAGWGQPQHF. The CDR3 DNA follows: TGCGCCAGCAGCCCGGAGGCAGGGTGGGGTCAGCCCCAGCATTTT.

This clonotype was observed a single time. The CDR3 loop is CASSRDAYNEQFF. The CDR3 DNA reads TGTGCCAGCAGTAGGGATGCGTACAATGAGCAGTTCTTC. The chain employs TRBV6-4 and TRBJ2-1; D not resolved. CDR1 MRHNA and CDR2 SNTAGT come from the germline V gene. The CDR3 length is 13 residues. The ends were cut back, 5 bases at V and 4 bases at J, with 9 bases in the middle.

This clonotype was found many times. The CDR3 reads CASSQDHGQMNTEAFF. In nucleotides, the CDR3 is TGTGCCAGCAGCCAAGATCATGGGCAGATGAACACTGAAGCTTTCTTT. V and J are TRBV4-2 and TRBJ1-1; D gene uncertain. This CDR3 region has 16 residues. Germline assignment: CDR1 LGHNA and CDR2 YNFKEQ. The ends were cut back, 0 bases at V and 0 bases at J, with 11 bases in the middle.

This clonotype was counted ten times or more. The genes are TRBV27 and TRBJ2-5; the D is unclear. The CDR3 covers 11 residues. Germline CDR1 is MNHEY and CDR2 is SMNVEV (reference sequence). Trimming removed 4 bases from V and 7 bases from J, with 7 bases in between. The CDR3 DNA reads TGTGCCAGCAGTTCGTACGGGACCCAGTACTTC. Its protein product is CASSSYGTQYF.

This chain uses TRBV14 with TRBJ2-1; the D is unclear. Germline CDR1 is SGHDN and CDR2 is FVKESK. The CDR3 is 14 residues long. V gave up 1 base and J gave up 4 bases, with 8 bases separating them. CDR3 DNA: TGTGCCAGCAGCCAAGGTGGCATTTACAATGAGCAGTTCTTC. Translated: CASSQGGIYNEQFF.

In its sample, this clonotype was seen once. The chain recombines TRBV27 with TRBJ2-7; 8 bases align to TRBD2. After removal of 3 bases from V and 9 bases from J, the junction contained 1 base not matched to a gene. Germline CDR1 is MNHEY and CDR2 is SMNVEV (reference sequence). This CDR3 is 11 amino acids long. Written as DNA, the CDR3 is TGTGCCAGCAGTTTCCGGGAGGGGCAGTACTTC. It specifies CASSFREGQYF.

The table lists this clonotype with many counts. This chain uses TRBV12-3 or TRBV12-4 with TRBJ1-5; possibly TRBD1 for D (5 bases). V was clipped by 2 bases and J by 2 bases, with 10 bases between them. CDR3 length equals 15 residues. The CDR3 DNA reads TGTGCCAGCAGTTTAAGTCAGGGACGCAATCAGCCCCAGCATTTT. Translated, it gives CASSLSQGRNQPQHF.

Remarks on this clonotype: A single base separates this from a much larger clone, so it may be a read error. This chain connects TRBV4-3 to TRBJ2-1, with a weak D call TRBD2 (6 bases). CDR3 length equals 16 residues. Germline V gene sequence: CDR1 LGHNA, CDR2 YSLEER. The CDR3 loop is CASSLWGVISYNGQFF. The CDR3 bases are TGCGCCAGCAGTCTGTGGGGGGTTATATCCTACAATGGGCAGTTCTTC.

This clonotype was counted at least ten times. The CDR3 coding sequence is TGCAGTGTTGTGGGGGGGGACCTATCGTACAATGAGCAGTTCTTC. Protein product: CSVVGGDLSYNEQFF. The V call is TRBV20-1, the J call TRBJ2-1, with TRBD2 identical over 7 bases. V shed 7 bases, J shed 4 bases, and the junction held 13 bases outside the gene matches. The CDR3 covers 15 residues. CDR1 and CDR2 (germline): DFQATT, SNEGSKA (reference sequence).

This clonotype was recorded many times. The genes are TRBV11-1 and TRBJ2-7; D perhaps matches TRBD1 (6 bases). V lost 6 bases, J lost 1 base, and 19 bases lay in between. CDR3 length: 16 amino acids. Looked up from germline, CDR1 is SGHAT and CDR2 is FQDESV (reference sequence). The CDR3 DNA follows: TGTGCCAGCAGAAAAGCAGGGGCCACAGGGTCCTACGAGCAGTACTTC. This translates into CASRKAGATGSYEQYF.